The next 8 T cell receptor beta chains were all read from a single sample in a study of cytomegalovirus exposure and HLA in healthy donors. The PCR employed 60 Vbeta primers together with 13 Jbeta primers. The method was immunoSEQ multiplex PCR; TCRdb's version includes in-frame clones alone and lacks a portion of them. Of about 140,000 clones listed, over 80% are singletons. The sequenced sample consisted of PBMCs. Receptor source: a male donor in good health and CMV-seronegative.

The chain joins TRBV15 to TRBJ1-4; unclear D gene. The CDR3 has 15 residues. Germline V gene data show CDR1 as LNHNV and CDR2 as YYDKDF (reference sequence). Trimming stripped 3 bases from V and 3 bases from J, with 11 bases between. CDR3 nucleotide sequence: TGTGCCACCAGCAGTGTTAGACAATCTAATGAAAAACTGTTTTTT. Translation: CATSSVRQSNEKLFF.

In DNA, the CDR3 is TGTGCCAGCTCACCACCGACATATACGCAGTATTTT. Its translation: CASSPPTYTQYF. The V call is TRBV18, the J call TRBJ2-3; D not certain. The length of the CDR3 is 12 residues. Germline CDR1 is KGHSH and CDR2 is LQKENI. V lost 0 bases to trimming and J lost 7 bases, with 5 bases between them.

The chain combines TRBV28 with TRBJ2-1; weak D call: TRBD2 (6 bases). Trimming removed 6 bases at V and 7 bases at J, with 16 bases between. Looked up from germline, CDR1 is MDHEN and CDR2 is SYDVKM. The CDR3 sequence is 14 residues long. As DNA, the CDR3 is TGTGCCAGCAGGAGGAGGGGCCCTCCAAATGAGCAGTTCTTC. It translates to CASRRRGPPNEQFF.

This clone was seen once. This chain links TRBV19 with TRBJ1-5; TRBD1 matches at 7 bases. The CDR3 loop spans 11 amino acids. Per the germline V gene, CDR1 is LNHDA and CDR2 is SQIVND (reference sequence). This chain's CDR3 is CVAQGRQPQHF. The CDR3 DNA follows: TGTGTCGCACAGGGGAGGCAGCCCCAGCATTTT.

V gene TRBV15 combines with J gene TRBJ1-3, with a weak D call TRBD1 (5 bases). This CDR3 region has 16 residues. From germline, CDR1 is LNHNV and CDR2 YYDKDF (reference sequence). Trimming took 0 bases from V and 4 from J, leaving 13 bases between them. CDR3 DNA: TGTGCCACCAGCAGAGATCCAGGGCTCGGGGGAAACACCATATATTTT. Amino acid sequence: CATSRDPGLGGNTIYF.

The V call is TRBV19, the J call TRBJ2-4; possibly TRBD1 for D (5 bases). The CDR3 has 16 residues. The V end lost 5 bases, the J end lost 2 bases, and 16 bases lay between the germline ends. Germline-derived CDR1 and CDR2 are LNHDA and SQIVND (reference sequence). This chain's CDR3 is CASSSTPQGTKNIQYF. In DNA, the CDR3 is TGTGCCAGTAGTTCCACACCGCAGGGAACCAAAAACATTCAGTACTTC.

V and J are TRBV5-1 and TRBJ1-4, with TRBD1 matching 9 bases. CDR1 is SGHRS, CDR2 YFSETQ, per germline. V lost 0 bases and J lost 5; bases outside the gene matches: 2. The CDR3 is 15 amino acids. The CDR3 here is CASSLGGTGNEKLFF. CDR3 DNA sequence: TGCGCCAGCAGCTTGGGAGGGACAGGGAATGAAAAACTGTTTTTT.

The chain has TRBV15 and TRBJ2-2; 9 bases are shared with TRBD2. V shed 4 bases and J 7 bases; nucleotides not matched to a gene: 10. The CDR3 consists of 16 residues. In germline, CDR1 is LNHNV, CDR2 YYDKDF (reference sequence). This CDR3 is CATSKGSGGTLGELFF. The CDR3 nucleotides are TGTGCCACCAGCAAAGGGAGCGGGGGGACCCTCGGGGAGCTGTTTTTT. The whole variable domain, filled in from reference TRBV15 and TRBJ2-2, reads DAMVIQNPRYQVTQFGKPVTLSCSQTLNHNVMYWYQQKSSQAPKLLFHYYDKDFNNEADTPDNFQSRRPNTSFCFLDIRSPGLGDTAMYLCATSKGSGGTLGELFFGEGSRLTVL.